This T cell receptor (beta chain) was identified in a study of blood T cell repertoires in COVID-19. Study-wide background: The origin of the acute and convalescent COVID-19 samples was the United States, Italy and Spain. Sample material is recorded as cDNA or gDNA derived from T cells, B-cell-depleted T cells, or PBMCs.

CDR3 length: 14 residues. Germline-derived CDR1 and CDR2 are MNHNY and SVGAGI (reference sequence). V gave up 5 bases and J gave up 0 bases; unmatched junction bases: 1. Per the original methods: Estimated nucleated cell counts came from reference gene primer amplification. Clones were sequenced by immunoSEQ multiplex PCR, and TCRdb holds only the in-frame ones, with some missing. That table furnishes V, J and clone size, whereas the DNA furnished D and trimming. Found here are about 70,000 clones, around 87% of them singletons; the top ten hold roughly a tenth. This chain links TRBV6-6 with TRBJ1-5, with TRBD1 identical over 7 bases. The TCR comes from a woman under 30 with acute or convalescent COVID-19. Sample: peripheral blood. In DNA, the CDR3 is TGTGCCAGCAGTGACAGGGATAGCAATCAGCCCCAGCATTTT. Its translation: CASSDRDSNQPQHF.